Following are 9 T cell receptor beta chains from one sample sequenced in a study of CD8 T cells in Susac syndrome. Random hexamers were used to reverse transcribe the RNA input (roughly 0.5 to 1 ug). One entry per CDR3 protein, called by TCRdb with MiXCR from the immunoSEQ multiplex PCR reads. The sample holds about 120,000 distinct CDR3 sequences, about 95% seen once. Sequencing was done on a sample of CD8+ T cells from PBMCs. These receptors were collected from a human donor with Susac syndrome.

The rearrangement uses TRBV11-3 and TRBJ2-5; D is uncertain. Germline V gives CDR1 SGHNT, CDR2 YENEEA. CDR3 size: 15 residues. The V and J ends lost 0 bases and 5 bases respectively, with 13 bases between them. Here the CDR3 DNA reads TGTGCCAGCAGCTTAGATCTTGGCCTCTGGGAGACCCAGTACTTC. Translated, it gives CASSLDLGLWETQYF.

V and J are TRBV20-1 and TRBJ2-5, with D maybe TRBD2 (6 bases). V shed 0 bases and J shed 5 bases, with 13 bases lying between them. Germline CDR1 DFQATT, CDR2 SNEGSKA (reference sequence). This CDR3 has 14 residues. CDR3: CSARDSGVGETQYF. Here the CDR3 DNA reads TGCAGTGCTAGAGATTCGGGGGTTGGGGAGACCCAGTACTTC.

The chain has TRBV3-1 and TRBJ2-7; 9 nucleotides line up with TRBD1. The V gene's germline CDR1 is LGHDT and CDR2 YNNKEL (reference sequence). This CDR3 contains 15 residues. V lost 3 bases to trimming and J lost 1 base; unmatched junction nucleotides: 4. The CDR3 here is CASSQGTGPSYEQYF. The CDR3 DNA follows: TGTGCCAGCAGCCAGGGGACAGGGCCTTCCTACGAGCAGTACTTC.

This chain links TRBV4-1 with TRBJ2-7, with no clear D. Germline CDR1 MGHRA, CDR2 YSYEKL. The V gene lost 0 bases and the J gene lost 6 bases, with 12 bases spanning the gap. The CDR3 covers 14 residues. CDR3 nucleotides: TGCGCCAGCAGCCAAGATCTCGGGCAGGTCGAGCAGTACTTC. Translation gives CASSQDLGQVEQYF.

CDR3 DNA: TGTGCCAGCAGCTACGGACAGATTGTCCTCTATGGCTACACCTTC. This codes for CASSYGQIVLYGYTF. This chain connects TRBV5-6 to TRBJ1-2; possible D gene TRBD1, 6 bases. Deletions cut 3 bases from V and 4 bases from J, with 16 bases between. This CDR3 comprises 15 residues. In germline, CDR1 is SGHDT, CDR2 YYEEEE.

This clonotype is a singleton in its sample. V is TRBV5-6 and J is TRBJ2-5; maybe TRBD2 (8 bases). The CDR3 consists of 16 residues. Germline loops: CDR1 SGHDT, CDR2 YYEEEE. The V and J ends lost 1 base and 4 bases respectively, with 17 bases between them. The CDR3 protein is CASSLRAGGLGETQYF. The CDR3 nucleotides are TGTGCCAGCAGCTTGCGGGCAGGGGGACTAGGAGAGACCCAGTACTTC.

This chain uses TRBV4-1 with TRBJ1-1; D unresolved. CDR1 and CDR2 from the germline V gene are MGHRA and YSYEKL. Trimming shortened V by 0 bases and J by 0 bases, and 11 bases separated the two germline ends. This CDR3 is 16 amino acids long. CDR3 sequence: CASSQEMAGLNTEAFF. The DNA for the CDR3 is TGCGCCAGCAGCCAAGAGATGGCCGGATTGAACACTGAAGCTTTCTTT.

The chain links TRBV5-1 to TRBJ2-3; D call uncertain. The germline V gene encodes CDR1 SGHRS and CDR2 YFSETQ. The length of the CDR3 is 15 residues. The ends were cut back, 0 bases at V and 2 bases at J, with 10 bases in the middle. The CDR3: CASSLGPRATDTQYF. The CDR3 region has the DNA TGCGCCAGCAGCTTGGGCCCCCGGGCCACAGATACGCAGTATTTT.

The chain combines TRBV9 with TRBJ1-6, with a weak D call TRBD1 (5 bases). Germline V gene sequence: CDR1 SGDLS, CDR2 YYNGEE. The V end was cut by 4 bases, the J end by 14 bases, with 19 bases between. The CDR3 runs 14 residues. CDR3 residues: CASSSPRAGWTLHF. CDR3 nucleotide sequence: TGTGCCAGCAGCTCACCCAGGGCAGGGTGGACCCTCCACTTT.